The clone carrying this T cell receptor beta chain was picked up a small number of times. The data were taken from a study of cytomegalovirus exposure and HLA in healthy donors. The study ran its PCR with 60 Vbeta and 13 Jbeta primers. Some clones are missing from TCRdb's copy, which holds only in-frame ones; the method was immunoSEQ multiplex PCR. This sample has 75,000 to 90,000 clones, with 9.5% to 13% found just once. The germline V gene has CDR1 SGDLS and CDR2 YYNGEE. This CDR3 contains 15 residues. The trim removed 3 bases at V and 4 bases at J, leaving 6 bases unmatched. Specimen: PBMCs. This chain links TRBV9 with TRBJ1-3; 8 bases map to TRBD1. The clonotype was recovered from a man in his sixties in good health and CMV-seropositive. In nucleotides, the CDR3 is TGTGCCAGCAGCGATAGGACAGGGAGGGGAAACACCATATATTTT. This sequence encodes CASSDRTGRGNTIYF.